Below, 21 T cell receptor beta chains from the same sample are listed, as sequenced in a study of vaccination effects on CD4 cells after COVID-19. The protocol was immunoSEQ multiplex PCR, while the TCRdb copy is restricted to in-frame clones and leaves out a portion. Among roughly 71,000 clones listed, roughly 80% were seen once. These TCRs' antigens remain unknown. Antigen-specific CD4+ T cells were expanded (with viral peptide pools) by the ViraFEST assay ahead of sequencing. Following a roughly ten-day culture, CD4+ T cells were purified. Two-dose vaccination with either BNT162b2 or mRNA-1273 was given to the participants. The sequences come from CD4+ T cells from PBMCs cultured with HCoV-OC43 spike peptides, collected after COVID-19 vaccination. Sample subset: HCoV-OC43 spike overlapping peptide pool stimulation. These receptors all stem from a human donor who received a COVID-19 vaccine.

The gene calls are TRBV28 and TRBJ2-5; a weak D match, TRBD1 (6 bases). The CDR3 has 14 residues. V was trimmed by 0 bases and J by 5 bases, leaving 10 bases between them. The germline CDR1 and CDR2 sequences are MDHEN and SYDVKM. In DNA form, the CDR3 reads TGTGCCAGCAGTTTATGGGGGGCGCGGGAGACCCAGTACTTC. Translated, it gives CASSLWGARETQYF.

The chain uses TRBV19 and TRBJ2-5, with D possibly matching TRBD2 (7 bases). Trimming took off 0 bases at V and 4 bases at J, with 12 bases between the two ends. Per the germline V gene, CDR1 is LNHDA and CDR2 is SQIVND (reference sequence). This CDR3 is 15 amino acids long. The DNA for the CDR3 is TGTGCCAGTAGTATAGACCGGGGGGCTCGAGAGACCCAGTACTTC. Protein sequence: CASSIDRGARETQYF. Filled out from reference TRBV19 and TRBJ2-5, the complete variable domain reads DGGITQSPKYLFRKEGQNVTLSCEQNLNHDAMYWYRQDPGQGLRLIYYSQIVNDFQKGDIAEGYSVSREKKESFPLTVTSAQKNPTAFYLCASSIDRGARETQYFGPGTRLLVL.

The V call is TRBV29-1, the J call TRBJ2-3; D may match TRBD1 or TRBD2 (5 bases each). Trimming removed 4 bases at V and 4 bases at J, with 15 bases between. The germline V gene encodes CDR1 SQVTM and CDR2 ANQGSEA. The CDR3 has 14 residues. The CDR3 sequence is CSVGGQGVSDTQYF. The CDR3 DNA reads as TGCAGCGTTGGAGGCCAGGGAGTGTCAGATACGCAGTATTTT.

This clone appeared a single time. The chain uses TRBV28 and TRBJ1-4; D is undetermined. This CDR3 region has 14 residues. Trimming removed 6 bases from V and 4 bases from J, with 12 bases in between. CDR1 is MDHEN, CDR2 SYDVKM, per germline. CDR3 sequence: CASRSRKINEKLFF. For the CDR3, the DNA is TGTGCCAGCAGGTCCCGGAAGATTAATGAAAAACTGTTTTTT.

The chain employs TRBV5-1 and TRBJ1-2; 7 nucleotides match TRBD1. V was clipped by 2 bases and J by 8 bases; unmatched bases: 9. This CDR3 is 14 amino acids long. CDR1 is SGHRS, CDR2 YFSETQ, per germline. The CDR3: CASSFDARQGGYTF. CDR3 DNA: TGCGCCAGCAGCTTCGATGCCCGACAGGGCGGCTACACCTTC.

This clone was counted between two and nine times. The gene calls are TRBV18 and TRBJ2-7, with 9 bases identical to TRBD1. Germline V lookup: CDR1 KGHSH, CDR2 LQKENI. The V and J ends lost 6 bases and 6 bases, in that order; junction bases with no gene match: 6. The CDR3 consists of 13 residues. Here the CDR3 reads CASSRDRDSEQYV. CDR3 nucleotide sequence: TGTGCCAGCTCGCGGGACAGGGATTCCGAGCAGTACGTC.

CDR3 nucleotide sequence: TGTGCCAGTAGTACTTCTTCTACCACAGATACGCAGTATTTT. Encoded protein: CASSTSSTTDTQYF. The V gene is TRBV19, the J gene TRBJ2-3; D not resolved. CDR1 LNHDA and CDR2 SQIVND come from the germline V gene (reference sequence). V was cut by 4 bases and J by 2 bases, with 10 bases left in between. The CDR3 consists of 14 residues.

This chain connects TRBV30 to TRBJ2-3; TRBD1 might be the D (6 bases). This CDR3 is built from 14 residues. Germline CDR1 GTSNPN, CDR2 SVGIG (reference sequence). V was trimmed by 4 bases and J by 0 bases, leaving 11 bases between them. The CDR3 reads CAWNGGQSTDTQYF. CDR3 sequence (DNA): TGTGCCTGGAATGGAGGACAGAGCACAGATACGCAGTATTTT. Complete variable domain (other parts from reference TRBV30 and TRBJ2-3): SQTIHQWPATLVQPVGSPLSLECTVEGTSNPNLYWYRQAAGRGLQLLFYSVGIGQISSEVPQNLSASRPQDRQFILSSKKLLLSDSGFYLCAWNGGQSTDTQYFGPGTRLTVL.

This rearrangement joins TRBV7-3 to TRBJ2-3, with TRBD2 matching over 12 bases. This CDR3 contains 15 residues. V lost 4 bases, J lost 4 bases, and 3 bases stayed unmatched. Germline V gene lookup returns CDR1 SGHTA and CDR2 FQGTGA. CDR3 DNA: TGTGCCAGCAGCTCACTAGCGGGGGGTTCAGATACGCAGTATTTT. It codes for CASSSLAGGSDTQYF.

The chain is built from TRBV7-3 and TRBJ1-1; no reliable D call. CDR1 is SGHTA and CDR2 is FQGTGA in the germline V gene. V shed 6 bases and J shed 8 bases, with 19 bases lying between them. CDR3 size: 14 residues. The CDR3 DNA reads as TGTGCCAGCAGTCGTACCGGACCGACCACCGAAGCTTTCTTT. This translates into CASSRTGPTTEAFF.

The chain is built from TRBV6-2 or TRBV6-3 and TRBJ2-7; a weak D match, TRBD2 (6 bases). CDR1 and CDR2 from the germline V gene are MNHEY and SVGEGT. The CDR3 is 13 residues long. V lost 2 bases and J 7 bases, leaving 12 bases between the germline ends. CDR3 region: CASSYRREGEQYV. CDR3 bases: TGTGCCAGCAGTTACCGGAGGGAAGGTGAGCAGTACGTC.

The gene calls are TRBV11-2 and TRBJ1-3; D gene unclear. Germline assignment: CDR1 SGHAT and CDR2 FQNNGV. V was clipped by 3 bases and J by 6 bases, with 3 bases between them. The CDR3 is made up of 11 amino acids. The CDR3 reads CASSFQNTIYF. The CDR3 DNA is TGTGCCAGCAGCTTCCAAAACACCATATATTTT.

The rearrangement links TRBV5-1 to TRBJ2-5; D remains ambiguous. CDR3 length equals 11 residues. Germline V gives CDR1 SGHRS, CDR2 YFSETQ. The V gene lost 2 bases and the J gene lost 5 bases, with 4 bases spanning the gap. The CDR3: CASSFAETQYF. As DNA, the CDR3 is TGCGCCAGCAGCTTTGCGGAGACCCAGTACTTC. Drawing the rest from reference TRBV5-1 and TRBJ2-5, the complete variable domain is KAGVTQTPRYLIKTRGQQVTLSCSPISGHRSVSWYQQTPGQGLQFLFEYFSETQRNKGNFPGRFSGRQFSNSRSEMNVSTLELGDSALYLCASSFAETQYFGPGTRLLVL.

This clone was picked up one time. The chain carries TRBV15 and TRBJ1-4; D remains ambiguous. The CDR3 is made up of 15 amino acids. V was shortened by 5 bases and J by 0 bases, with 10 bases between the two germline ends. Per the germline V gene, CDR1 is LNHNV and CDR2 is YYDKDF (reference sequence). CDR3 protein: CATSPNPATNEKLFF. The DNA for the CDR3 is TGTGCCACCAGCCCCAACCCTGCAACTAATGAAAAACTGTTTTTT.

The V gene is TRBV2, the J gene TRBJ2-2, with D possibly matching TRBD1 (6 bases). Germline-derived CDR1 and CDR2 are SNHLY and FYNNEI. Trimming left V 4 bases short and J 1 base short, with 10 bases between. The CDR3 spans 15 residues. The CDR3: CASSANRVNTGELFF. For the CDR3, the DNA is TGTGCCAGCAGTGCAAACAGGGTGAACACCGGGGAGCTGTTTTTT.

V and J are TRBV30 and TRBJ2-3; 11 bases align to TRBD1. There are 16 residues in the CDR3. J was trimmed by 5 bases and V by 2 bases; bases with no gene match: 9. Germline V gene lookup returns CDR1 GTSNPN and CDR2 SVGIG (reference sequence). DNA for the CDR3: TGTGCCTGGAGTCCTCCGGGACAGGGGGTCGGAGATACGCAGTATTTT. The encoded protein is CAWSPPGQGVGDTQYF.

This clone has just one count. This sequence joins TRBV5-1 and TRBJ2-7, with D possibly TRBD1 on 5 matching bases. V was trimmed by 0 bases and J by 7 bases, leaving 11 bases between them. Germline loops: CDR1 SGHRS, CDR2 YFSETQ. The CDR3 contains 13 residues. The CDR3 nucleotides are TGCGCCAGCAGCTTGGGGGCAGGGCGAGAGCAGTACGTC. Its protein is CASSLGAGREQYV.

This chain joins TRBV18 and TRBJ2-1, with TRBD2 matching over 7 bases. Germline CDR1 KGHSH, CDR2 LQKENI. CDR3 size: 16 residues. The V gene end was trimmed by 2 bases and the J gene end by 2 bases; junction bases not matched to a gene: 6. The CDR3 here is CASSPLGGSPYNEQFF. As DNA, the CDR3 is TGTGCCAGCTCACCATTGGGGGGGAGTCCCTACAATGAGCAGTTCTTC.

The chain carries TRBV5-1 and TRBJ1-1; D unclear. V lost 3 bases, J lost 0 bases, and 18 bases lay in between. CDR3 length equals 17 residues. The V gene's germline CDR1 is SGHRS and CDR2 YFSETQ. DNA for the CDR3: TGCGCCAGCAGCTCTCTCGGAGGTTTGAGGATGAACACTGAAGCTTTCTTT. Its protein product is CASSSLGGLRMNTEAFF.

The CDR3 spells CASRDGETQYF. CDR3 coding DNA: TGTGCCAGTCGGGATGGCGAGACCCAGTACTTC. The gene calls are TRBV19 and TRBJ2-5, with a tentative D call TRBD2 (5 bases). The CDR3 is 11 residues long. Trimming shortened V by 8 bases and J by 5 bases, and 9 bases separated the two germline ends. Germline V gene lookup returns CDR1 LNHDA and CDR2 SQIVND (reference sequence).

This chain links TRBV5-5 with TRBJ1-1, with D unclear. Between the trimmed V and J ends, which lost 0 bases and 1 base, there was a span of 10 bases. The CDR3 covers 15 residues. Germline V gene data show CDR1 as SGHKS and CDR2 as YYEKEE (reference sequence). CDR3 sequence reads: CASSLGSAGNTEAFF. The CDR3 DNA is TGTGCCAGCAGCTTGGGGTCGGCAGGGAACACTGAAGCTTTCTTT.